A single sample is the source of the 21 T cell receptor beta chains below, sequenced in a study of blood T cell repertoires in COVID-19. Libraries were prepared by immunoSEQ multiplex PCR; TCRdb keeps only in-frame clonotypes and omits some of them. The table shows about 220,000 clones, with about 91% occurring only once. Sequencing was performed on PBMCs or T cells enriched from blood (not recorded which). All receptors derive from a young woman with acute COVID-19.

This chain joins TRBV7-2 and TRBJ1-1, with D unresolved. Trimming took 1 base from V and 7 from J, leaving 13 bases between them. This CDR3 spans 14 amino acids. Germline V lookup: CDR1 SGHTA, CDR2 FQGNSA. For the CDR3, the DNA is TGTGCCAGCAGCTTAGGGACCACGGGGATTGAAGCTTTCTTT. This codes for CASSLGTTGIEAFF.

This chain links TRBV28 with TRBJ1-5; 9 nucleotides line up with TRBD1. This CDR3 comprises 16 residues. After removal of 5 bases from V and 0 bases from J, the junction contained 5 bases not matched to a gene. Looked up from germline, CDR1 is MDHEN and CDR2 is SYDVKM. CDR3 nucleotides: TGTGCCAGCAGTAGACAGGGGGGAAATAGCAATCAGCCCCAGCATTTT. Translation: CASSRQGGNSNQPQHF. The full variable domain, its missing parts supplied by reference TRBV28 and TRBJ1-5, is DVKVTQSSRYLVKRTGEKVFLECVQDMDHENMFWYRQDPGLGLRLIYFSYDVKMKEKGDIPEGYSVSREKKERFSLILESASTNQTSMYLCASSRQGGNSNQPQHFGDGTRLSIL.

The rearrangement joins TRBV5-6 to TRBJ1-1; D not resolved. CDR1 is SGHDT and CDR2 is YYEEEE in the germline V gene. The germline V and J ends were trimmed by 0 bases and 1 base, with 4 bases remaining between them. This CDR3 comprises 13 residues. DNA for the CDR3: TGTGCCAGCAGCTTGGCACAGAACACTGAAGCTTTCTTT. Its protein is CASSLAQNTEAFF. Full variable domain (remainder filled in from reference TRBV5-6 and TRBJ1-1): DAGVTQSPTHLIKTRGQQVTLRCSPKSGHDTVSWYQQALGQGPQFIFQYYEEEERQRGNFPDRFSGHQFPNYSSELNVNALLLGDSALYLCASSLAQNTEAFFGQGTRLTVV.

This clone was seen a single time. This chain uses TRBV2 with TRBJ2-7; perhaps TRBD2 as D (5 bases). Trimming took 0 bases from V and 6 from J, leaving 12 bases between them. Germline V gives CDR1 SNHLY, CDR2 FYNNEI. This CDR3 is 14 amino acids long. The CDR3 here is CASSEAAGESEQYF. CDR3 sequence (DNA): TGTGCCAGCAGTGAAGCCGCGGGTGAAAGCGAGCAGTACTTC. Drawing the rest from reference TRBV2 and TRBJ2-7, the complete variable domain is EPEVTQTPSHQVTQMGQEVILRCVPISNHLYFYWYRQILGQKVEFLVSFYNNEISEKSEIFDDQFSVERPDGSNFTLKIRSTKLEDSAMYFCASSEAAGESEQYFGPGTRLTVT.

This chain joins TRBV4-1 and TRBJ1-5; D not resolved. The CDR3 totals 13 residues. Trimming stripped 3 bases from V and 4 bases from J, with 7 bases between. Germline CDR1 and CDR2: MGHRA and YSYEKL. The CDR3 here is CASSQAENQPQHF. The CDR3 region has the DNA TGCGCCAGCAGCCAGGCGGAGAATCAGCCCCAGCATTTT.

The CDR3 reads CASGSGEASNTGELFF. In nucleotides, the CDR3 is TGTGCCAGCGGTTCCGGGGAAGCTTCGAACACCGGGGAGCTGTTTTTT. The chain has TRBV13 and TRBJ2-2; tentatively, D is TRBD2 (5 bases). Looked up from germline, CDR1 is PRHDT and CDR2 is FYEKMQ (reference sequence). This CDR3 has 16 residues. V lost 8 bases and J 0 bases, leaving 16 bases between the germline ends.

The chain couples TRBV11-3 to TRBJ2-4; a possible D gene is TRBD1 (5 bases). V lost 0 bases, J lost 6 bases, and 12 bases lay in between. Germline V gene lookup returns CDR1 SGHNT and CDR2 YENEEA. The CDR3 extends over 15 amino acids. The CDR3 region is CASSLDSTRGNIQYF. In DNA, the CDR3 is TGTGCCAGCAGCTTAGATTCGACAAGGGGAAACATTCAGTACTTC. Full variable domain (missing parts from reference TRBV11-3 and TRBJ2-4): EAGVVQSPRYKIIEKKQPVAFWCNPISGHNTLYWYLQNLGQGPELLIRYENEEAVDDSQLPKDRFSAERLKGVDSTLKIQPAELGDSAVYLCASSLDSTRGNIQYFGAGTRLSVL.

The rearrangement uses TRBV4-1 and TRBJ2-7; a weak D match, TRBD1 (6 bases). The CDR3 covers 15 residues. Trimming stripped 0 bases from V and 5 bases from J, with 14 bases between. Germline V gives CDR1 MGHRA, CDR2 YSYEKL. The CDR3 DNA reads as TGCGCCAGCAGCCAAGAAGGGGCAGGGGACCACGAGCAGTACTTC. Protein sequence: CASSQEGAGDHEQYF.

The chain has TRBV6-5 and TRBJ2-3; no firm D call. The CDR3 covers 13 residues. V gave up 7 bases and J gave up 9 bases, with 17 bases separating them. Germline assignment: CDR1 MNHEY and CDR2 SVGAGI. The CDR3 is CASTPKAFSTQYF. DNA for the CDR3: TGTGCCAGCACCCCAAAGGCCTTTAGCACGCAGTATTTT.

The rearrangement uses TRBV10-3 and TRBJ1-2, with 8 nucleotides matching TRBD1. CDR3 length equals 14 residues. J lost 2 bases, V lost 6 bases, and 5 bases had no gene match. Germline CDR1 ENHRY, CDR2 SYGVKD. The CDR3 nucleotides read TGTGCCATCAGGCTGGCAGGGGGCAACTATGGCTACACCTTC. Translated: CAIRLAGGNYGYTF.

The CDR3 bases are TGCAGCGTACCGGGACAGGGGCCTGAAGCTTTCTTT. Translating gives CSVPGQGPEAFF. This chain uses TRBV29-1 with TRBJ1-1; 10 bases line up with TRBD1. The length of the CDR3 is 12 residues. Germline CDR1 reads SQVTM; CDR2 reads ANQGSEA. V shed 6 bases and J 6 bases; nucleotides not matched to a gene: 4.

The V gene is TRBV7-9, the J gene TRBJ1-2, with D possibly matching TRBD1 (5 bases). The CDR3 totals 14 residues. V dropped 4 bases and J dropped 6 bases, with 15 bases sitting between them. Germline CDR1 SEHNR, CDR2 FQNEAQ (reference sequence). The CDR3, as DNA: TGTGCCAGCAGCTCCGCGGGGGGATTTGATGGCTACACCTTC. It is translated as CASSSAGGFDGYTF.

The chain recombines TRBV6-5 with TRBJ2-7, with 8 bases aligning to TRBD1. The CDR3 is made up of 14 amino acids. Germline values: CDR1 MNHEY, CDR2 SVGAGI. With V trimmed by 6 bases and J by 3 bases, 7 bases remained unmatched. CDR3 region: CASSSGTGGYEQYF. DNA for the CDR3: TGTGCCAGCAGCTCGGGGACAGGCGGCTACGAGCAGTACTTC.

V and J are TRBV5-4 and TRBJ1-1; D is ambiguous. The CDR3 has 14 residues. CDR1 and CDR2 (germline): SGHNT, YYREEE (reference sequence). Trimming took 4 bases from V and 4 from J, leaving 14 bases between them. The CDR3 is CASSPDTDGTEAFF. The CDR3 nucleotides are TGTGCCAGCAGCCCCGACACTGATGGCACTGAAGCTTTCTTT.

The chain has TRBV6-2 or TRBV6-3 and TRBJ1-5; D perhaps matches TRBD1 (6 bases). V dropped 4 bases and J dropped 2 bases, with 9 bases sitting between them. Germline V gene sequence: CDR1 MNHEY, CDR2 SVGEGT. There are 14 residues in the CDR3. The CDR3 DNA is TGTGCCAGCAGTTCCCACAGGGGCAATCAGCCCCAGCATTTT. It is translated as CASSSHRGNQPQHF.

The chain carries TRBV30 and TRBJ1-2; 10 positions agree with TRBD1. Trimming at V came to 5 bases and at J to 7 bases, leaving 7 bases not matched to a gene. The CDR3 is 13 residues long. Per germline, CDR1 GTSNPN and CDR2 SVGIG (reference sequence). The CDR3 DNA is TGTGCCTGGGATTTGACAGGGGGCGCTGGCTACACCTTC. The encoded protein is CAWDLTGGAGYTF.

This CDR3 is CASSFTGKDEQFF. The CDR3 DNA is TGTGCCAGCAGCTTTACAGGGAAAGATGAGCAGTTCTTC. This chain links TRBV7-9 with TRBJ2-1, with D possibly being TRBD1 (6 bases). There are 13 residues in the CDR3. Germline CDR1 and CDR2: SEHNR and FQNEAQ (reference sequence). The ends were cut back, 3 bases at V and 8 bases at J, with 11 bases in the middle.

J is TRBJ1-6 and V is TRBV27; TRBD1 matches at 9 bases. The CDR3 contains 15 residues. Germline values: CDR1 MNHEY, CDR2 SMNVEV (reference sequence). V gave up 5 bases and J gave up 4 bases; unmatched junction bases: 3. The CDR3 bases are TGTGCCAGCAGTGAGGACAGGGGATATAATTCACCCCTCCACTTT. Protein product: CASSEDRGYNSPLHF.

This CDR3 reads CASSEKWQTTGAGSLNEKLFF. The CDR3 nucleotides are TGTGCCAGCAGTGAAAAATGGCAAACGACAGGGGCCGGTAGTCTTAATGAAAAACTGTTTTTT. V usage is TRBV2 and J usage is TRBJ1-4, with TRBD1 identical over 8 bases. The CDR3 extends over 21 amino acids. In germline, CDR1 is SNHLY, CDR2 FYNNEI. J lost 4 bases, V lost 2 bases, and 21 bases had no gene match. Variable domain in full (rest from reference TRBV2 and TRBJ1-4): EPEVTQTPSHQVTQMGQEVILRCVPISNHLYFYWYRQILGQKVEFLVSFYNNEISEKSEIFDDQFSVERPDGSNFTLKIRSTKLEDSAMYFCASSEKWQTTGAGSLNEKLFFGSGTQLSVL.

This clone came up once. The rearrangement uses TRBV6-2 or TRBV6-3 and TRBJ2-1; unclear D gene. V lost 3 bases to trimming and J lost 8 bases, with 11 bases between them. The CDR3 loop spans 13 amino acids. Germline V gene sequence: CDR1 MNHEY, CDR2 SVGEGT. CDR3 DNA: TGTGCCAGCAGTTATTTAGAGGTCGATGAGCAGTTCTTC. Residues: CASSYLEVDEQFF.

The chain is built from TRBV29-1 and TRBJ2-3; TRBD2 agrees at 7 bases. V gave up 4 bases and J gave up 6 bases; unmatched junction bases: 13. This CDR3 comprises 15 residues. The germline V gene encodes CDR1 SQVTM and CDR2 ANQGSEA. CDR3 DNA sequence: TGCAGCGTTGGTTCTTTAAGCGGGGCCTCGGATACGCAGTATTTT. The encoded protein is CSVGSLSGASDTQYF.